In its sample, the clone carrying this T cell receptor beta chain was seen many times. There are 14 residues in the CDR3. Trimming shortened V by 5 bases and J by 5 bases, and 15 bases separated the two germline ends. The source of the sample is a study of identical twins. Donors were all healthy Caucasians. One entry per CDR3 protein results from TCRdb running MiXCR on the 5' RACE reads. Altogether roughly 250,000 distinct CDR3 sequences are present, approximately 7% being singletons, with the ten largest covering approximately 3.6%. This sample was shared with a second study, whose subject was yellow fever vaccine responses in identical twins.

This chain uses TRBV12-3 or TRBV12-4 with TRBJ2-5, with TRBD2 as a possible D gene (5 bases). The sequence was collected from a young woman in good health. Sequenced input: memory (CD45RO+) T cells sorted from blood. The CDR3 loop is CASSPIGGLETQYF. CDR3 in DNA: TGTGCCAGCAGTCCGATAGGAGGTTTGGAGACCCAGTACTTC.